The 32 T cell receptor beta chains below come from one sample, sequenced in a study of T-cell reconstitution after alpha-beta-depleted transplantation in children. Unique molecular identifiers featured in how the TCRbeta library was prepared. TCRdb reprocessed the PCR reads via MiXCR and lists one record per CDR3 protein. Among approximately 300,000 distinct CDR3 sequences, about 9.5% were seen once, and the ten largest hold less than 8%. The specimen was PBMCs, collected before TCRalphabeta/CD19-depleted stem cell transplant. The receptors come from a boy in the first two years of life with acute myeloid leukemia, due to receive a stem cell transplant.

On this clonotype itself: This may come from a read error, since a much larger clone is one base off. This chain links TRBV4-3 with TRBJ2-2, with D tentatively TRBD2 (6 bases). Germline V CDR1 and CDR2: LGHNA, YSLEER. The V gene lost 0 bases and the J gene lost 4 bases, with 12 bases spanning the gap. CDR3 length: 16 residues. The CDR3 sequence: CASSQEGGASTGELFF. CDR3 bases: TGCGCCAGCAGCCAAGAAGGCGGGGCAAGCACCGGGGAGCTGTTTTTT.

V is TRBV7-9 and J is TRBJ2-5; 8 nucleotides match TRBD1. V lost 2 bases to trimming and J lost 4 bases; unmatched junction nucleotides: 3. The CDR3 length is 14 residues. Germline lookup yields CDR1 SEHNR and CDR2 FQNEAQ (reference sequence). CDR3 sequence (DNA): TGTGCCAGCAGCTTACCCAGGGGGCGAGAGACCCAGTACTTC. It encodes CASSLPRGRETQYF.

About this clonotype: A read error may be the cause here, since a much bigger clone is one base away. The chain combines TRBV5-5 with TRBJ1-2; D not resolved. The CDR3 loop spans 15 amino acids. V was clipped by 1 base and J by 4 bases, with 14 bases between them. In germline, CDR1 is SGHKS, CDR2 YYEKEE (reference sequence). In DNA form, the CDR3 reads TGTGCCAGCAGCTTGACCTTTACAGCGGCCTATGGCTACACCTTC. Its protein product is CASSLTFTAAYGYTF.

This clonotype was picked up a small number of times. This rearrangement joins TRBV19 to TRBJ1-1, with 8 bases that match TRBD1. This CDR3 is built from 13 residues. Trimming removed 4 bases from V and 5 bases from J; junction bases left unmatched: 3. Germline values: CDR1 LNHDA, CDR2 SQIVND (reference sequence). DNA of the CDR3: TGTGCCAGTAGTAACCACAGGGGGACTGAAGCTTTCTTT. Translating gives CASSNHRGTEAFF.

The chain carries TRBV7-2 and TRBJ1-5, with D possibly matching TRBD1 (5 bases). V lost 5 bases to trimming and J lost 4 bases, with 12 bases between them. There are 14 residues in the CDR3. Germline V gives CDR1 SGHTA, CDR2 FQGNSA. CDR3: CASSMGVVNQPQHF. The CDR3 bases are TGTGCCAGCAGCATGGGGGTAGTAAATCAGCCCCAGCATTTT.

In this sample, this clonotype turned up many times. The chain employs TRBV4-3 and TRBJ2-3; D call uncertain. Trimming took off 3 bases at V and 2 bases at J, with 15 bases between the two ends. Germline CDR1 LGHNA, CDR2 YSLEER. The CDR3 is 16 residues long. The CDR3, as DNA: TGCGCCAGCAGCCATGGACCTACCGGAAACACAGATACGCAGTATTTT. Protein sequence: CASSHGPTGNTDTQYF.

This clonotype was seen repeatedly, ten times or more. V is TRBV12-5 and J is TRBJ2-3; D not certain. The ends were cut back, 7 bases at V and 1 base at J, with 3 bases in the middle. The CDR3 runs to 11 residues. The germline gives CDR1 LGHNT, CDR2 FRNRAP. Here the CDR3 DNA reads TGTGCTAGTGCAGGCACAGATACGCAGTATTTT. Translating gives CASAGTDTQYF.

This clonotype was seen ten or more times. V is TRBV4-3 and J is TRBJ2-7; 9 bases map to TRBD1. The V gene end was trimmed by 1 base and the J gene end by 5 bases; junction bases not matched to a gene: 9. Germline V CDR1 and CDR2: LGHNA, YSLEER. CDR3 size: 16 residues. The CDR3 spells CASSQVSRDRDHEQYF. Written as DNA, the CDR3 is TGCGCCAGCAGCCAAGTTAGCCGGGACAGGGACCACGAGCAGTACTTC.

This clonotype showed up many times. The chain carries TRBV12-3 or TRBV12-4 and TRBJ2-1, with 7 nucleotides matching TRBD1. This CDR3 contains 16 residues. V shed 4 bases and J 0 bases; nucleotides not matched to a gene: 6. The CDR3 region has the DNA TGTGCCAGCAGTTCCCGACAGGGTCTCTCCTACAATGAGCAGTTCTTC. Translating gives CASSSRQGLSYNEQFF.

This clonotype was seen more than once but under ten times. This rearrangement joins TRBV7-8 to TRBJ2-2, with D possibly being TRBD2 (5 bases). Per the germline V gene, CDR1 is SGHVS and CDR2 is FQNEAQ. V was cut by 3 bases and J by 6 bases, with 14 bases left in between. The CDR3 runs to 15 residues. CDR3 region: CASSLRVGMAGELFF. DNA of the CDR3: TGTGCCAGCAGCTTGCGGGTGGGGATGGCCGGGGAGCTGTTTTTT.

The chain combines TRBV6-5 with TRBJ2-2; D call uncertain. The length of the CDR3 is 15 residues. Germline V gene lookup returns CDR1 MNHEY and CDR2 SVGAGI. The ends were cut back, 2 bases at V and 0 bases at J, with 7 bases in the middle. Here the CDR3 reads CASSYADPNTGELFF. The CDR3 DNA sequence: TGTGCCAGCAGTTACGCGGACCCGAACACCGGGGAGCTGTTTTTT.

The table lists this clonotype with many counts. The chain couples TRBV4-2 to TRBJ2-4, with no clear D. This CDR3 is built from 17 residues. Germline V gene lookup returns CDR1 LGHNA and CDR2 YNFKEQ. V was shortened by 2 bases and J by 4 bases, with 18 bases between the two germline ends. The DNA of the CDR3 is TGTGCCAGCAGCCAATTAACTACTACTGGGAAAAAAAACATTCAGTACTTC. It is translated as CASSQLTTTGKKNIQYF.

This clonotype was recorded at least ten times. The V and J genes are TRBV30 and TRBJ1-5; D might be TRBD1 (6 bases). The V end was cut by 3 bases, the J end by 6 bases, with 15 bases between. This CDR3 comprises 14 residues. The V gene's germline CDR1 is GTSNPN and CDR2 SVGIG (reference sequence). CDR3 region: CAWSEEVQGQPQHF. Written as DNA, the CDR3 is TGTGCCTGGAGCGAGGAAGTACAGGGTCAGCCCCAGCATTTT.

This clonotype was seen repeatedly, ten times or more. Written as DNA, the CDR3 is TGTGCCAGCCACTCCCTAGCGGGGGGTCCGGTTACGCAGTATTTT. It is translated as CASHSLAGGPVTQYF. The chain recombines TRBV2 with TRBJ2-3; 11 bases align to TRBD2. This CDR3 contains 15 residues. J lost 8 bases, V lost 8 bases, and 12 bases had no gene match. Germline V gene lookup returns CDR1 SNHLY and CDR2 FYNNEI.

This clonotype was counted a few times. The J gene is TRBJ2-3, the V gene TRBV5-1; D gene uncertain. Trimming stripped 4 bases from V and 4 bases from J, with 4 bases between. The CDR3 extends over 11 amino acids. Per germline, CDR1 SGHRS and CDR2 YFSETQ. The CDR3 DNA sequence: TGCGCCAGCAGCGTGTCAGATACGCAGTATTTT. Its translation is CASSVSDTQYF.

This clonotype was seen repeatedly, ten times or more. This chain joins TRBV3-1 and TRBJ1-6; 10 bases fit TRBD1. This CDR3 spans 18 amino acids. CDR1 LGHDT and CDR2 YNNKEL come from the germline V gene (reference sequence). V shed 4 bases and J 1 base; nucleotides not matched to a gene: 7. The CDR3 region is CASSRDRGLGSYNSPLHF. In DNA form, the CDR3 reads TGTGCCAGCAGCCGGGACAGGGGCTTAGGGTCCTATAATTCACCCCTCCACTTT.

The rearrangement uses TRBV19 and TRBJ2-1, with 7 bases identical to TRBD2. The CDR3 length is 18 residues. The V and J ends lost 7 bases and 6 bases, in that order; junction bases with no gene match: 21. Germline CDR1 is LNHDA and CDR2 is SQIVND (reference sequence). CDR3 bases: TGTGCCAGTAAGTTGAGGGGAGCTGCGGGACTACAGGTCAATGAGCAGTTCTTC. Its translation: CASKLRGAAGLQVNEQFF.

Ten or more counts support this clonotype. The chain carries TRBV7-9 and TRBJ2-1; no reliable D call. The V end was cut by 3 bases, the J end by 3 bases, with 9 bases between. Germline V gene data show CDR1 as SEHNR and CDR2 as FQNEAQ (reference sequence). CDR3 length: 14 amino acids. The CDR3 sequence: CASSFDNFYNEQFF. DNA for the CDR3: TGTGCCAGCAGCTTCGATAATTTCTACAATGAGCAGTTCTTC.

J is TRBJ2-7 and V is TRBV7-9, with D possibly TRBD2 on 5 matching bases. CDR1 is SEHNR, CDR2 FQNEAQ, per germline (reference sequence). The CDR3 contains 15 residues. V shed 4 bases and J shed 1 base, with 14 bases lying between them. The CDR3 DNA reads TGTGCCAGCAGCTCCCTAAGGGAGAGGTCCTACGAGCAGTACTTC. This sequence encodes CASSSLRERSYEQYF.

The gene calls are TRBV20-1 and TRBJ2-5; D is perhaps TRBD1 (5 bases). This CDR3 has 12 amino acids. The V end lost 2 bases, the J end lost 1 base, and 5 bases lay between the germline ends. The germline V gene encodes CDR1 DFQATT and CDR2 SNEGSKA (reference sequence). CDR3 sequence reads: CSARTGQETQYF. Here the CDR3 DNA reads TGCAGTGCTAGAACAGGCCAAGAGACCCAGTACTTC.

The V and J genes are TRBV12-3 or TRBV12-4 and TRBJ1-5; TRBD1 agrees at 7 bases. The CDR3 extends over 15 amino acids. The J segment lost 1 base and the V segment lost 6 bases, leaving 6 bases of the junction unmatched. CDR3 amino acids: CASSPTGMSNQPQHF. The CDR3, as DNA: TGTGCCAGCAGCCCGACAGGGATGAGCAATCAGCCCCAGCATTTT.

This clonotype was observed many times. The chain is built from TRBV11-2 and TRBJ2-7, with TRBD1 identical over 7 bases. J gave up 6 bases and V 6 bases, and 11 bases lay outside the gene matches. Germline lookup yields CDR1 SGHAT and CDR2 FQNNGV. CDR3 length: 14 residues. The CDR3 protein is CASSQGVARREQYF. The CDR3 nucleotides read TGTGCCAGCAGTCAGGGGGTAGCGAGACGCGAGCAGTACTTC.

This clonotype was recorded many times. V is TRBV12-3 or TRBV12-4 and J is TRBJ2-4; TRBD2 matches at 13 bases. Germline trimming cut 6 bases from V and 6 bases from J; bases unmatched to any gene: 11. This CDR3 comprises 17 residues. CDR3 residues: CASRSGTSGVKGNIQYF. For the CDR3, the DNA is TGTGCCAGCAGGTCGGGGACTAGCGGGGTGAAGGGAAACATTCAGTACTTC.

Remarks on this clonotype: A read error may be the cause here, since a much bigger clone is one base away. The CDR3 DNA sequence: TGCGCCAGCAGCTTGGAGAGGGTCGATGAGACCCAGTACTTC. It translates to CASSLERVDETQYF. J is TRBJ2-5 and V is TRBV5-1; D may be TRBD2 (5 bases). The germline CDR1 and CDR2 sequences are SGHRS and YFSETQ. V was pared by 0 bases and J by 5 bases, with 11 bases between. The CDR3 is 14 residues long.

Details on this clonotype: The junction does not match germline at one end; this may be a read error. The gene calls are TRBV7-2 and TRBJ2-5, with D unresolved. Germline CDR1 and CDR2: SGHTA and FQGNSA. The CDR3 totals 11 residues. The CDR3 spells CASSLRETKYF. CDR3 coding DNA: TGTGCCAGCAGCTTGCGTGAGACCAAGTACTTC.

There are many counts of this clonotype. Here the CDR3 DNA reads TGTGCCAGCAGTTACAGGATTAACTATGGCTACACCTTC. Encoded protein: CASSYRINYGYTF. The rearrangement links TRBV12-3 or TRBV12-4 to TRBJ1-2; TRBD1 is a possible D gene (5 bases). Trimming took 4 bases from V and 1 from J, leaving 7 bases between them. The CDR3 is 13 amino acids.

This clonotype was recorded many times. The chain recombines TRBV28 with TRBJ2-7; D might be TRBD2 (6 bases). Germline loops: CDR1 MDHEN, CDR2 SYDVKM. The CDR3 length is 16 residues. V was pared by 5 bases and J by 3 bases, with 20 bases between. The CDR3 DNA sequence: TGTGCCAGCAGTCCTCCGGGACTCCGGGTTCACTACGAGCAGTACTTC. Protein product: CASSPPGLRVHYEQYF.

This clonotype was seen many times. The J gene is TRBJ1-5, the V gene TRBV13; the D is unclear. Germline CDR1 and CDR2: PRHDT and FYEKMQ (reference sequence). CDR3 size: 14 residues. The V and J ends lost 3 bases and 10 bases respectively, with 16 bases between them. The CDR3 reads CASSFGQVEGPQHF. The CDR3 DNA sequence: TGTGCCAGCAGCTTCGGGCAGGTTGAGGGACCCCAGCATTTT.

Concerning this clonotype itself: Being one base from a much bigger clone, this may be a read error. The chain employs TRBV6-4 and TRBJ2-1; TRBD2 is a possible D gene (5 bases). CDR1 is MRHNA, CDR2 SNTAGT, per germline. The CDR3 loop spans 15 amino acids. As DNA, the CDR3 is TGTGCCAGCAGTGACTCGTGGGAGTCCTACCATGAGCAGTTCTTC. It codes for CASSDSWESYHEQFF.

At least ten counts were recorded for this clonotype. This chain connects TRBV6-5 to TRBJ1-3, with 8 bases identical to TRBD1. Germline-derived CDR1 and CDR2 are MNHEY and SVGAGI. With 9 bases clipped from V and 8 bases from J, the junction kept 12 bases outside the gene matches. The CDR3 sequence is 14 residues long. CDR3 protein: CASGATGARDTIYF. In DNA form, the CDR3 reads TGTGCCAGTGGGGCGACAGGGGCTCGGGACACCATATATTTT.

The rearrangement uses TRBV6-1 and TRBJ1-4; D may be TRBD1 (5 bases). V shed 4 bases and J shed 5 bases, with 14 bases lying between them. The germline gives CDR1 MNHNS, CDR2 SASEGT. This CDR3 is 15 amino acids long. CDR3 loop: CASSAPGTPNEKLFF. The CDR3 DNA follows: TGTGCCAGCAGTGCGCCCGGGACGCCCAATGAAAAACTGTTTTTT.

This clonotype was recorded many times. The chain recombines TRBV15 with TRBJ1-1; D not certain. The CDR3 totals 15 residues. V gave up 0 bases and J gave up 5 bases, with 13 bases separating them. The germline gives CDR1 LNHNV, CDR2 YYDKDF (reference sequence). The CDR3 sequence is CATSRDLAGSTEAFF. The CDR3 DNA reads TGTGCCACCAGCAGAGATTTAGCGGGCTCAACTGAAGCTTTCTTT.